The entry below gives a single TCR beta chain sequence along with its context. The clone's antigen remains unknown. The record has no base qualities; no much larger clone is one base away. This sample was taken from a study of blood T cell repertoires in COVID-19 (dated by TCRdb to about 2020). With regard to the full study: Samples covering the acute and convalescent phases of COVID-19 were provided by collaborators in the United States, Italy and Spain. HLA class I and class II types, where available, came from metadata supplied by the sample provider rather than from assay-based typing. The repertoires were released in a freely available public database intended as a resource for research on the immune response to SARS-CoV-2. Deeply sampled blood TCRbeta repertoires from subjects exposed to, actively infected with, or recovered from COVID-19 were included in the dataset. A de-identified subject ID, COVID-19 status, age in years and sex were almost always included in the sample metadata. The samples were drawn from two sources: the first 160 participants of the ongoing ImmuneRACE study, and over 950 subjects contributed by 6 global collaborators. The material from the prospective study consisted of cDNA or gDNA derived from T cells, B-cell-depleted T cells, or PBMCs. Broader findings and caveats from the paper: How much clinical and demographic metadata was included differed by source and by participant, and the metadata was provided uncurated.

Whole blood was collected in K2EDTA tubes by collaborating institutions according to the institutions' own protocols. Collaborator samples were shipped for TCRbeta analysis as frozen whole blood, isolated PBMCs, or DNA extracted from either sample type. TCRbeta CDR3 regions were amplified from genomic DNA using the immunoSEQ Assay, a bias-controlled multiplex PCR. The published analysis was carried out like this. The number of nucleated cells in each sample was estimated by amplification of reference gene primers within the assay. Sequence reads were collapsed and filtered to measure the absolute abundance of every unique TCRbeta CDR3 rearrangement. For each sample, productive Simpson clonality was calculated by taking the square root of Simpson's diversity index across productive rearrangements. In its TCRdb copy, this immuneACCESS table keeps in-frame sequences only and misses some clones. Where compared with another copy, unresolved V genes explain less than half of these, and the others have no known cause. The V and J calls and clone size were taken over from that table, and D and trimming were inferred from the DNA. The sample contains over 150,000 clones, around 83% of them found a single time. The ten largest clones represent roughly 7% of the sample.

The CDR3 covers 15 residues, taking in both the cysteine and the phenylalanine. Just CDR3 DNA is preserved here, 45 bases in frame from base 1. V loses 0 bases of germline sequence and J loses 0 bases, and the interval between the two ends is 6 bases. The germline V gene gives CDR1 as SGDLS and CDR2 as YYNGEE. This receptor chain uses TRBV9 and TRBJ2-2, and possibly TRBD1, on 6 matching bases. The sequence derives from a man aged 45-65 years with active or convalescent COVID-19. Input material: peripheral blood. The DNA is TGTGCCAGCAGCGTAGACAGGGCGAACACCGGGGAGCTGTTTTTT. The resulting protein is CASSVDRANTGELFF.